The sample holds a few counts of the clone carrying this T cell receptor (beta chain). Its antigen remains unknown. This specimen belongs to a study of T-cell memory formation after mild COVID-19. Germline CDR1 SGHKS, CDR2 YYEKEE (reference sequence). The CDR3 loop spans 14 amino acids. V lost 4 bases and J lost 2, with 12 bases in between. TCRdb redid the calling of the 5' RACE reads with MiXCR, one entry per CDR3 protein. The sample includes fewer than 400,000 distinct CDR3 sequences, around a sixth of them seen just once. Study-wide points: CD4+ contracting clones were mainly CM and EM; CD8+ ones, EMRA.

This sequence originates from a young man who had mild COVID-19 (a few samples of this study predate the infection). Cell type and time point are not known. The sequenced sample was PBMCs or a T cell subset sorted from them (not recorded which). The J gene is TRBJ2-5, the V gene TRBV5-5, with D uncertain. The CDR3 sequence: CASSLAELQETQYF. The CDR3 DNA follows: TGTGCCAGCAGCCTCGCAGAGCTTCAAGAGACCCAGTACTTC.